This TCR beta chain was captured by sequencing in a study of PD-1 blockade in classical Hodgkin lymphoma. Sequenced by immunoSEQ multiplex PCR; TCRdb stores in-frame clones only, minus some. The data contain several thousand clones, roughly 85% of them singletons. Sample time point: cycle 4 day 1 (C4D1), after 5 to 7 weeks of nivolumab. There was relapse after autologous stem cell transplantation in every patient, and there was variation in brentuximab vedotin exposure. The source of this sequence is a human donor with classical Hodgkin lymphoma. The specimen was peripheral blood mononuclear cells (PBMCs), collected before the fourth cycle of nivolumab.

The CDR3 protein is CATDRELGYEQYF. The CDR3 DNA sequence: TGTGCCACCGACAGGGAGCTTGGTTACGAGCAGTACTTC. J is TRBJ2-7 and V is TRBV30, with 7 bases fitting TRBD1. Germline CDR1 and CDR2: GTSNPN and SVGIG (reference sequence). J lost 4 bases, V lost 8 bases, and 11 bases had no gene match. The CDR3 totals 13 residues.